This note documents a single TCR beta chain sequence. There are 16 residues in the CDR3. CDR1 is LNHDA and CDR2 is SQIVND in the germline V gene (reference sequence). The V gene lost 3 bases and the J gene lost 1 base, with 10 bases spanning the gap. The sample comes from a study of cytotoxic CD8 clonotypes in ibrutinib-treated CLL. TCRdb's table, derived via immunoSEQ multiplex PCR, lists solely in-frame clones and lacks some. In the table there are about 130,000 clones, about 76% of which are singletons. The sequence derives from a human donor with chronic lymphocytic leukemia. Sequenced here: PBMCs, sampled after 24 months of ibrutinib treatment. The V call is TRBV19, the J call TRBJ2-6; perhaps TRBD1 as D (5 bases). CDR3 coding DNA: TGTGCCAGTAGTATCCGCCGACAGTCTGGGGCCAACGTCCTGACTTTC. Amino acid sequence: CASSIRRQSGANVLTF.